Presented here are 32 T cell receptor beta chains from one specimen sequenced in a study of T cell changes during pregnancy in multiple sclerosis. Here immunoSEQ multiplex PCR was the method, and the copy in TCRdb shows in-frame clones only, minus some. The data contain around 99,000 clones, around 92% of them seen just once; the ten biggest clones take up about 2.6%. The sequences come from peripheral blood, collected in the first trimester of pregnancy. These TCRs come from a female donor with multiple sclerosis, enrolled in a pregnancy study.

This rearrangement joins TRBV6-1 to TRBJ1-3, with D possibly being TRBD1 (6 bases). Germline CDR1 MNHNS, CDR2 SASEGT. Trimming took off 2 bases at V and 1 base at J, with 12 bases between the two ends. CDR3 size: 16 residues. Here the CDR3 DNA reads TGTGCCAGCAGTGAATATGGACAGCGTTCTGGAAACACCATATATTTT. This sequence encodes CASSEYGQRSGNTIYF.

The chain couples TRBV6-1 to TRBJ2-7; weak D call: TRBD2 (5 bases). CDR3 size: 12 residues. Germline V gives CDR1 MNHNS, CDR2 SASEGT. Trimming removed 5 bases from V and 4 bases from J, with 9 bases in between. Written as DNA, the CDR3 is TGTGCCAGCAGTAGGACTGGTTACGAGCAGTACTTC. Protein sequence: CASSRTGYEQYF.

This chain connects TRBV6-6 to TRBJ2-7, with TRBD2 matching over 8 bases. Unmatched junction bases numbered 11, after V lost 7 bases and J lost 3 bases. The germline gives CDR1 MNHNY, CDR2 SVGAGI (reference sequence). There are 15 residues in the CDR3. CDR3 DNA: TGTGCCAGCACCGTGGGGATAGCGGGAATCTACGAGCAGTACTTC. This translates into CASTVGIAGIYEQYF.

Points on this clone: Other DNA sequences of this sample code for an identical CDR3. The gene calls are TRBV28 and TRBJ1-5; D remains unclear. The CDR3 contains 15 residues. Germline CDR1 is MDHEN and CDR2 is SYDVKM. The V end was cut by 6 bases, the J end by 0 bases, with 12 bases between. The CDR3 loop reads CASSLRLDSNQPQHF. The CDR3 bases are TGTGCCAGCAGCCTCAGGTTAGATAGCAATCAGCCCCAGCATTTT.

This clone was detected once. This rearrangement joins TRBV5-1 to TRBJ2-2; 7 bases are shared with TRBD1. V dropped 1 base and J dropped 1; count of bases not matched to a gene: 10. This CDR3 is 18 amino acids long. CDR1 is SGHRS and CDR2 is YFSETQ in the germline V gene. The CDR3, as DNA: TGCGCCAGCAGCTTGATCCTAGGGGGCGTTGGGAACACCGGGGAGCTGTTTTTT. It is translated as CASSLILGGVGNTGELFF.

The chain joins TRBV19 to TRBJ2-1; 12 nucleotides line up with TRBD1. The CDR3 loop spans 17 amino acids. J lost 7 bases, V lost 3 bases, and 10 bases had no gene match. Germline V lookup: CDR1 LNHDA, CDR2 SQIVND (reference sequence). DNA for the CDR3: TGTGCCAGTAGTATGGTTGGGGGACAGGGGGCAGGTAATGAGCAGTTCTTC. Residues: CASSMVGGQGAGNEQFF.

CDR3 sequence (DNA): TGTGCCAGCAGCAAGGAGGTGGCTGGGGAGACCCAGTACTTC. Protein sequence: CASSKEVAGETQYF. The chain is built from TRBV5-4 and TRBJ2-5, with a possible D match to TRBD2 (5 bases). Germline CDR1 reads SGHNT; CDR2 reads YYREEE (reference sequence). Between the trimmed V and J ends, which lost 4 bases and 5 bases, there was a span of 15 bases. CDR3 length: 14 amino acids.

This clone came up a few times. The chain has TRBV7-9 and TRBJ2-3, with 11 bases fitting TRBD2. Trimming took 8 bases from V and 5 from J; bases not matched to a gene: 9. The length of the CDR3 is 15 residues. Germline CDR1 reads SEHNR; CDR2 reads FQNEAQ (reference sequence). This CDR3 is CASWGRGLAGDTQYF. The DNA for the CDR3 is TGTGCCAGCTGGGGCCGAGGACTAGCGGGAGATACGCAGTATTTT.

The rearrangement uses TRBV7-2 and TRBJ1-3, with D possibly being TRBD1 (6 bases). Trimming took off 7 bases at V and 7 bases at J, with 17 bases between the two ends. The CDR3 consists of 14 residues. Germline V gene data show CDR1 as SGHTA and CDR2 as FQGNSA. The CDR3 spells CASTPRGGSNTIYF. CDR3 bases: TGTGCCAGCACCCCCAGGGGAGGGTCTAACACCATATATTTT.

This chain connects TRBV27 to TRBJ2-7; the match to TRBD2 covers 10 bases. Germline assignment: CDR1 MNHEY and CDR2 SMNVEV (reference sequence). V gave up 6 bases and J gave up 3 bases; unmatched junction bases: 5. This CDR3 is 14 amino acids long. The CDR3 loop reads CASRPGLAFYEQYF. The CDR3 coding sequence is TGTGCCAGCAGACCGGGACTAGCGTTCTACGAGCAGTACTTC.

V usage is TRBV11-1 and J usage is TRBJ2-7, with TRBD2 matching over 15 bases. Germline loops: CDR1 SGHAT, CDR2 FQDESV (reference sequence). Unmatched junction bases numbered 7, after V lost 5 bases and J lost 2 bases. The CDR3 extends over 17 amino acids. The CDR3 nucleotides read TGTGCCAGCAGCCATGGACTAGCGGGAGGGCCACCCTACGAGCAGTACTTC. This sequence encodes CASSHGLAGGPPYEQYF.

The chain recombines TRBV4-2 with TRBJ2-2; possibly TRBD1 for D (7 bases). CDR3 length: 16 residues. The germline gives CDR1 LGHNA, CDR2 YNFKEQ. Trimming left V 4 bases short and J 3 bases short, with 15 bases between. The CDR3 DNA follows: TGTGCCAGCAGCCTCCCAGGGGGAGGTTACACCGGGGAGCTGTTTTTT. Translating gives CASSLPGGGYTGELFF.

A note on this clone: Other DNA sequences from this sample encode an identical CDR3 as well. The rearrangement joins TRBV7-2 to TRBJ2-6; D uncertain. Deletions cut 2 bases from V and 1 base from J, with 9 bases between. Germline V gene lookup returns CDR1 SGHTA and CDR2 FQGNSA. This CDR3 is 16 amino acids long. The CDR3 sequence is CASSLLPGSGANVLTF. The CDR3 DNA reads as TGTGCCAGCAGCTTACTCCCGGGTTCTGGGGCCAACGTCCTGACTTTC.

Only a few counts were recorded for this clone. The gene calls are TRBV6-6 and TRBJ2-7, with a tentative D call TRBD1 (6 bases). V was clipped by 2 bases and J by 5 bases, with 16 bases between them. Germline CDR1 is MNHNY and CDR2 is SVGAGI (reference sequence). The CDR3 loop spans 15 amino acids. CDR3 residues: CASSYPQGNLHEQYF. In DNA, the CDR3 is TGTGCCAGCAGTTACCCTCAGGGGAATCTCCACGAGCAGTACTTC.

The rearrangement joins TRBV11-2 to TRBJ1-1; D unclear. Germline lookup yields CDR1 SGHAT and CDR2 FQNNGV. The CDR3 loop spans 14 amino acids. V was pared by 5 bases and J by 1 base, with 11 bases between. The CDR3, as DNA: TGTGCCAGCAGCGAGGAAGGGAGGAACACTGAAGCTTTCTTT. Amino acid sequence: CASSEEGRNTEAFF.

V is TRBV4-3 and J is TRBJ2-3, with 15 bases lining up with TRBD2. CDR1 and CDR2 from the germline V gene are LGHNA and YSLEER. CDR3 length equals 18 residues. The V gene end was trimmed by 3 bases and the J gene end by 2 bases; junction bases not matched to a gene: 6. As DNA, the CDR3 is TGCGCCAGCAGCCAGATCGGGACTAGCGGGGGGCCCACAGATACGCAGTATTTT. Its translation: CASSQIGTSGGPTDTQYF.

This chain joins TRBV4-1 and TRBJ2-1; 7 bases line up with TRBD2. V lost 5 bases, J lost 4 bases, and 14 bases stayed unmatched. This CDR3 region has 17 residues. CDR1 is MGHRA, CDR2 YSYEKL, per germline. The CDR3 bases are TGCGCCAGCAGCGTCGCCTCCACTAGCGCCAAGTACAATGAGCAGTTCTTC. Protein product: CASSVASTSAKYNEQFF.

This chain uses TRBV9 with TRBJ2-5; the D is unclear. V dropped 1 base and J dropped 2 bases, with 9 bases sitting between them. The CDR3 consists of 14 residues. Germline V gives CDR1 SGDLS, CDR2 YYNGEE. The CDR3 protein is CASSVFGGQETQYF. CDR3 bases: TGTGCCAGCAGCGTATTCGGCGGTCAAGAGACCCAGTACTTC.

The chain couples TRBV2 to TRBJ1-4; D uncertain. There are 15 residues in the CDR3. Trimming cost V 6 bases and J 6 bases, with 17 bases left between them. Germline-derived CDR1 and CDR2 are SNHLY and FYNNEI. CDR3 protein: CASRAGRRVDEKLFF. CDR3 bases: TGTGCCAGCAGGGCGGGGAGGAGAGTGGATGAAAAACTGTTTTTT. Complete variable domain (other parts from reference TRBV2 and TRBJ1-4): EPEVTQTPSHQVTQMGQEVILRCVPISNHLYFYWYRQILGQKVEFLVSFYNNEISEKSEIFDDQFSVERPDGSNFTLKIRSTKLEDSAMYFCASRAGRRVDEKLFFGSGTQLSVL.

The chain employs TRBV29-1 and TRBJ2-1; 13 nucleotides agree with TRBD2. V lost 2 bases and J lost 10; bases outside the gene matches: 11. Germline CDR1 is SQVTM and CDR2 is ANQGSEA. This CDR3 has 16 amino acids. The DNA of the CDR3 is TGCAGCGTTGAATTCAGACGACTAGCGGGAGGTGGGGAGCAGTTCTTC. Protein: CSVEFRRLAGGGEQFF.

This clone was seen once. The chain recombines TRBV27 with TRBJ2-3; D gene ambiguous. This CDR3 is 16 amino acids long. Germline assignment: CDR1 MNHEY and CDR2 SMNVEV (reference sequence). V was shortened by 5 bases and J by 0 bases, with 15 bases between the two germline ends. The CDR3 DNA is TGTGCCAGCAGTCCTCGCATAGCAGCTAGCACAGATACGCAGTATTTT. Its protein is CASSPRIAASTDTQYF.

The chain has TRBV7-9 and TRBJ2-7, with D unresolved. The ends were cut back, 3 bases at V and 0 bases at J, with 9 bases in the middle. This CDR3 is built from 14 residues. Looked up from germline, CDR1 is SEHNR and CDR2 is FQNEAQ (reference sequence). The CDR3 sequence is CASSFTTSSYEQYF. As DNA, the CDR3 is TGTGCCAGCAGCTTTACTACTTCCTCCTACGAGCAGTACTTC.

A note on this clone: The junction departs from germline at one end; a sequencing error may be responsible. This chain connects TRBV6-5 to TRBJ1-1, with a possible D match to TRBD1 (6 bases). Germline CDR1 reads MNHEY; CDR2 reads SVGAGI. There are 14 residues in the CDR3. CDR3 sequence: CASSYLGRGVEAFF. CDR3 bases: TGTGCCAGCAGCTACTTGGGCAGGGGAGTAGAAGCTTTCTTT.

V is TRBV28 and J is TRBJ2-5; 13 bases fit TRBD2. The CDR3 length is 16 residues. V was clipped by 2 bases and J by 5 bases; unmatched bases: 5. Per germline, CDR1 MDHEN and CDR2 SYDVKM. The CDR3 nucleotides read TGTGCCAGCAGTTTAACTAGCGGGAGGGCCCGGGAGACCCAGTACTTC. It yields the protein CASSLTSGRARETQYF.

This clone is a singleton in its sample. The gene calls are TRBV30 and TRBJ2-1; TRBD1 agrees at 7 bases. Germline V lookup: CDR1 GTSNPN, CDR2 SVGIG (reference sequence). The J segment lost 3 bases and the V segment lost 1 base, leaving 6 bases of the junction unmatched. The CDR3 length is 15 residues. The CDR3 coding sequence is TGTGCCTGGAGTGCTTTGACAGGGTTCTACAATGAGCAGTTCTTC. Residues: CAWSALTGFYNEQFF.

The rearrangement joins TRBV7-3 to TRBJ2-6, with TRBD1 as a possible D gene (6 bases). V gave up 7 bases and J gave up 0 bases, with 13 bases separating them. The CDR3 contains 16 residues. Per germline, CDR1 SGHTA and CDR2 FQGTGA. In DNA, the CDR3 is TGTGCCAGCACCAATACAGGGAGCTCTGGGGCCAACGTCCTGACTTTC. Protein product: CASTNTGSSGANVLTF.

The V and J genes are TRBV15 and TRBJ2-1; 13 nucleotides agree with TRBD2. After removal of 1 base from V and 10 bases from J, the junction contained 7 bases not matched to a gene. CDR3 length equals 16 residues. Germline assignment: CDR1 LNHNV and CDR2 YYDKDF (reference sequence). CDR3 bases: TGTGCCACCAGCAGAGGCGGACTAGCGGGAGCGCAGGAGCAGTTCTTC. Encoded protein: CATSRGGLAGAQEQFF.

V is TRBV30 and J is TRBJ2-1; a possible D gene is TRBD2 (7 bases). The germline V gene encodes CDR1 GTSNPN and CDR2 SVGIG (reference sequence). V lost 0 bases and J 6 bases, leaving 9 bases between the germline ends. This CDR3 has 13 residues. Here the CDR3 DNA reads TGTGCCTGGAGTGTGGGAGGGGGCAATGAGCAGTTCTTC. It specifies CAWSVGGGNEQFF.

This clone has just one count. This rearrangement joins TRBV11-1 to TRBJ2-5; tentative D call: TRBD2 (5 bases). The CDR3 is 15 residues long. Germline V gene lookup returns CDR1 SGHAT and CDR2 FQDESV (reference sequence). Trimming removed 4 bases from V and 3 bases from J, with 15 bases in between. CDR3 sequence (DNA): TGTGCCAGCAGCTCCACTACTAGTACGGAAGAGACCCAGTACTTC. Protein: CASSSTTSTEETQYF.

The V and J genes are TRBV6-6 and TRBJ2-5, with 7 bases aligning to TRBD2. The CDR3 contains 12 residues. The germline gives CDR1 MNHNY, CDR2 SVGAGI (reference sequence). The V segment lost 8 bases and the J segment 4 bases; nucleotides outside the gene matches: 4. In DNA, the CDR3 is TGTGCCAGCGGTCCTAGCGGAGAGACCCAGTACTTC. As protein: CASGPSGETQYF.

The CDR3 spells CASKETASNQPQHF. CDR3 sequence (DNA): TGTGCCAGCAAGGAGACAGCTAGCAATCAGCCCCAGCATTTT. The rearrangement joins TRBV2 to TRBJ1-5; D possibly corresponds to TRBD1 (5 bases). V lost 7 bases and J 0 bases, leaving 10 bases between the germline ends. Looked up from germline, CDR1 is SNHLY and CDR2 is FYNNEI. There are 14 residues in the CDR3.

The chain combines TRBV4-1 with TRBJ1-3, with TRBD1 matching 8 bases. Germline V lookup: CDR1 MGHRA, CDR2 YSYEKL. The V segment lost 5 bases and the J segment 1 base; nucleotides outside the gene matches: 10. CDR3 size: 17 residues. CDR3 nucleotide sequence: TGCGCCAGCAGCACCAGGGGGCGCGGAGTATCTGGAAACACCATATATTTT. Residues: CASSTRGRGVSGNTIYF.